Shown below are 9 T cell receptor beta chains from a single sample sequenced in a study of PD-1 blockade in classical Hodgkin lymphoma. Produced via immunoSEQ multiplex PCR; TCRdb's table is partial and in-frame only. The repertoire holds approximately 25,000 clones, with around 83% as singletons. There was relapse after autologous stem cell transplantation in every patient, and there was variation in brentuximab vedotin exposure. From thawed PBMCs, CD4+ T cells were purified using magnetic negative selection. The input for sequencing was CD4+ T cells from blood, taken at baseline. Receptors were obtained from a human donor with classical Hodgkin lymphoma.

This sequence joins TRBV5-1 and TRBJ1-2; D may be TRBD1 (6 bases). The CDR3 is made up of 12 amino acids. V lost 4 bases and J 6 bases, leaving 10 bases between the germline ends. Germline V lookup: CDR1 SGHRS, CDR2 YFSETQ. Written as DNA, the CDR3 is TGCGCCAGCAGCACCTCAGGGGATGGCTACACCTTC. Its translation: CASSTSGDGYTF.

This chain joins TRBV7-9 and TRBJ2-1; D is uncertain. The CDR3 loop spans 13 amino acids. Germline V lookup: CDR1 SEHNR, CDR2 FQNEAQ (reference sequence). Trimming took off 5 bases at V and 4 bases at J, with 9 bases between the two ends. Here the CDR3 reads CASSPGSYNEQFF. In DNA, the CDR3 is TGTGCCAGCAGCCCCGGGTCGTACAATGAGCAGTTCTTC.

This chain connects TRBV5-1 to TRBJ2-3; the match to TRBD1 covers 8 bases. The CDR3 is 15 residues long. CDR1 and CDR2 from the germline V gene are SGHRS and YFSETQ. Trimming took 4 bases from V and 5 from J; bases not matched to a gene: 9. The CDR3 region has the DNA TGCGCCAGCAGCCCGGGACAGGCATATGGAGATACGCAGTATTTT. Translated: CASSPGQAYGDTQYF. Variable domain in full (rest from reference TRBV5-1 and TRBJ2-3): KAGVTQTPRYLIKTRGQQVTLSCSPISGHRSVSWYQQTPGQGLQFLFEYFSETQRNKGNFPGRFSGRQFSNSRSEMNVSTLELGDSALYLCASSPGQAYGDTQYFGPGTRLTVL.

V and J are TRBV29-1 and TRBJ1-3; D is uncertain. The germline gives CDR1 SQVTM, CDR2 ANQGSEA. The CDR3 has 12 amino acids. Trimming cost V 4 bases and J 0 bases, with 4 bases left between them. CDR3 DNA: TGCAGCGTTGCAGACTCTGGAAACACCATATATTTT. Amino acid sequence: CSVADSGNTIYF. The full variable domain, completed using reference TRBV29-1 and TRBJ1-3, is SAVISQKPSRDICQRGTSLTIQCQVDSQVTMMFWYRQQPGQSLTLIATANQGSEATYESGFVIDKFPISRPNLTFSTLTVSNMSPEDSSIYLCSVADSGNTIYFGEGSWLTVV.

The chain combines TRBV9 with TRBJ2-7; D is unresolved. Trimming took 4 bases from V and 4 from J, leaving 6 bases between them. CDR1 is SGDLS, CDR2 YYNGEE, per germline. There are 11 residues in the CDR3. The DNA of the CDR3 is TGTGCCAGCAGCTCTGGGTACGAGCAGTACTTC. Its protein is CASSSGYEQYF.

This clone came up once. V and J are TRBV28 and TRBJ1-5; tentatively, D is TRBD1 (5 bases). The CDR3 extends over 15 amino acids. Trimming took off 6 bases at V and 3 bases at J, with 15 bases between the two ends. Germline CDR1 MDHEN, CDR2 SYDVKM. The CDR3 nucleotides are TGTGCCAGCAGCCCTTGGGGCCCTGACAATCAGCCCCAGCATTTT. Its protein product is CASSPWGPDNQPQHF.

The chain links TRBV7-9 to TRBJ1-1; D gene uncertain. CDR3 size: 15 residues. The germline gives CDR1 SEHNR, CDR2 FQNEAQ (reference sequence). The ends were cut back, 1 base at V and 7 bases at J, with 16 bases in the middle. Written as DNA, the CDR3 is TGTGCCAGCAGCTTAGATAAGAGTACTAGGGTTGAAGCTTTCTTT. Translation gives CASSLDKSTRVEAFF.

This clone was recorded only once. V is TRBV9 and J is TRBJ1-6; D is possibly TRBD1 (5 bases). Trimming shortened V by 2 bases and J by 4 bases, and 10 bases separated the two germline ends. CDR1 and CDR2 from the germline V gene are SGDLS and YYNGEE. This CDR3 comprises 15 residues. The DNA of the CDR3 is TGTGCCAGCAGCGTCACGGGGGATTATAATTCACCCCTCCACTTT. Translated, it gives CASSVTGDYNSPLHF. Full variable domain (rest looked up from reference TRBV9 and TRBJ1-6): DSGVTQTPKHLITATGQRVTLRCSPRSGDLSVYWYQQSLDQGLQFLIQYYNGEERAKGNILERFSAQQFPDLHSELNLSSLELGDSALYFCASSVTGDYNSPLHFGNGTRLTVT.

The chain carries TRBV11-1 and TRBJ1-1; no reliable D call. Looked up from germline, CDR1 is SGHAT and CDR2 is FQDESV (reference sequence). V dropped 1 base and J dropped 4 bases, with 7 bases sitting between them. The CDR3 sequence is 13 residues long. The CDR3 region is CASSLVRSTEAFF. The CDR3 bases are TGTGCCAGCAGCTTAGTCCGGAGCACTGAAGCTTTCTTT.